Below, 21 T cell receptor beta chains from the same sample are listed, as sequenced in a study of stem cell transplantation in POMP-related autoinflammatory disease. Using immunoSEQ multiplex PCR, the repertoire was profiled, and TCRdb retains in-frame clones only, with some absent. Seen here are some 70,000 clones, approximately 90% observed once, and the top ten hold about 0.71%. The sequencing used CD4+ T cells from PBMCs, collected after stem cell transplantation. Receptor source: a human patient with POMP-related autoinflammation and immune dysregulation (PRAID). Some of the T cells might come from the graft donor.

The CDR3 coding sequence is TGTGCCAGCAGCTCTTCCGGGACAGAAATTTTAACAGGGGCCGGAAACACCATATATTTT. Translated, it gives CASSSSGTEILTGAGNTIYF. V and J are TRBV7-8 and TRBJ1-3; 7 positions match TRBD1. V was pared by 4 bases and J by 4 bases, with 22 bases of the junction left unmatched. Per germline, CDR1 SGHVS and CDR2 FQNEAQ. The CDR3 is 20 amino acids.

The V and J genes are TRBV2 and TRBJ2-1, with D unresolved. CDR3 length equals 14 residues. The V gene lost 8 bases and the J gene lost 0 bases, with 11 bases spanning the gap. The germline V gene has CDR1 SNHLY and CDR2 FYNNEI. CDR3 loop: CASGWRPSYNEQFF. The CDR3 region has the DNA TGTGCCAGCGGTTGGCGGCCCTCCTACAATGAGCAGTTCTTC.

The chain couples TRBV5-6 to TRBJ2-5, with D unclear. From germline, CDR1 is SGHDT and CDR2 YYEEEE. The V end was cut by 0 bases, the J end by 1 base, with 7 bases between. This CDR3 is built from 14 residues. This chain's CDR3 is CASSLEAVQETQYF. The CDR3 DNA reads TGTGCCAGCAGCTTGGAGGCAGTCCAAGAGACCCAGTACTTC.

The chain combines TRBV5-1 with TRBJ2-1, with TRBD2 identical over 14 bases. The CDR3 runs to 16 residues. V shed 3 bases and J 9 bases; nucleotides not matched to a gene: 8. CDR1 SGHRS and CDR2 YFSETQ come from the germline V gene. DNA of the CDR3: TGCGCCAGCAGCTATACCGGGACTAGCGGGAGCGGTGAGCAGTTCTTC. Encoded protein: CASSYTGTSGSGEQFF.

This rearrangement joins TRBV5-4 to TRBJ1-4; 7 bases are shared with TRBD1. The CDR3 has 14 amino acids. CDR1 and CDR2 from the germline V gene are SGHNT and YYREEE (reference sequence). V trimming: 0 bases; J trimming: 8 bases; junction bases outside the gene matches: 4. CDR3 in DNA: TGTGCCAGCAGCTTGGACAGGGGCAGGGAAAAACTGTTTTTT. This gives the protein CASSLDRGREKLFF.

The rearrangement uses TRBV28 and TRBJ2-1; D possibly uses TRBD1 or TRBD2 (5 bases each). CDR3 length: 12 amino acids. Trimming stripped 3 bases from V and 8 bases from J, with 8 bases between. Germline CDR1 is MDHEN and CDR2 is SYDVKM. The CDR3 sequence is CASSFLGDEQFF. The CDR3 coding sequence is TGTGCCAGCAGTTTTCTGGGGGATGAGCAGTTCTTC.

The chain has TRBV5-5 and TRBJ2-7, with 8 bases aligning to TRBD1. This CDR3 is 13 amino acids long. The junction had 2 bases not matched to a gene; V was cut back by 4 bases and J by 2 bases. Germline-derived CDR1 and CDR2 are SGHKS and YYEKEE (reference sequence). In nucleotides, the CDR3 is TGTGCCAGCAGCCAGGACAGGGCCTACGAGCAGTACGTC. Protein sequence: CASSQDRAYEQYV.

The genes are TRBV2 and TRBJ2-5; D ambiguous. The length of the CDR3 is 13 residues. Trimming pared 4 bases from V and 5 bases from J, leaving 11 bases between. CDR1 and CDR2 (germline): SNHLY, FYNNEI. The CDR3 sequence: CASSGQVGETQYF. The CDR3 DNA sequence: TGTGCCAGCAGTGGCCAGGTCGGGGAGACCCAGTACTTC.

This chain uses TRBV29-1 with TRBJ2-1; 7 bases are shared with TRBD2. The V gene's germline CDR1 is SQVTM and CDR2 ANQGSEA. The CDR3 is made up of 14 amino acids. The V gene end was trimmed by 6 bases and the J gene end by 0 bases; junction bases not matched to a gene: 5. The CDR3 is CSVKSGGSYNEQFF. In nucleotides, the CDR3 is TGCAGCGTCAAGTCGGGGGGCTCCTACAATGAGCAGTTCTTC.

The J gene is TRBJ2-7, the V gene TRBV6-1; D gene ambiguous. Germline V lookup: CDR1 MNHNS, CDR2 SASEGT. Trimming took off 1 base at V and 3 bases at J, with 10 bases between the two ends. The CDR3 sequence is 14 residues long. CDR3 region: CASSEGLSGYEQYF. CDR3 coding DNA: TGTGCCAGCAGTGAAGGTCTGAGTGGCTACGAGCAGTACTTC.

This clone is labeled as medium-sized. Different DNA sequences within this sample yield the same CDR3. The rearrangement uses TRBV7-8 and TRBJ2-1; TRBD2 matches at 9 bases. This CDR3 is 16 amino acids long. The germline CDR1 and CDR2 sequences are SGHVS and FQNEAQ. Germline trimming cut 0 bases from V and 6 bases from J; bases unmatched to any gene: 6. CDR3 nucleotide sequence: TGTGCCAGCAGCTTAGCCCGAGCGGGAGGAATCAATGAGCAGTTCTTC. Residues: CASSLARAGGINEQFF.

The chain combines TRBV6-1 with TRBJ1-2; D might be TRBD1 (5 bases). The V gene lost 2 bases and the J gene lost 4 bases, with 11 bases spanning the gap. This CDR3 has 14 amino acids. Germline V gene data show CDR1 as MNHNS and CDR2 as SASEGT. In nucleotides, the CDR3 is TGTGCCAGCAGTGAATCCGGGACGTTCTATGGCTACACCTTC. This encodes CASSESGTFYGYTF.

This chain joins TRBV18 and TRBJ2-1; D may be TRBD1 (6 bases). Germline V gene lookup returns CDR1 KGHSH and CDR2 LQKENI. V was clipped by 3 bases and J by 7 bases, with 16 bases between them. This CDR3 contains 15 residues. CDR3 protein: CASSPFDGTFNEQFF. Here the CDR3 DNA reads TGTGCCAGCTCACCCTTCGACGGGACATTTAATGAGCAGTTCTTC.

The chain employs TRBV7-9 and TRBJ2-3; D may correspond to TRBD1 or TRBD2 (5 bases each). This CDR3 comprises 15 residues. Germline V gene data show CDR1 as SEHNR and CDR2 as FQNEAQ (reference sequence). Trimming removed 5 bases from V and 0 bases from J, with 12 bases in between. The DNA of the CDR3 is TGTGCCAGCAGCCCGGGACCTTTTAGCACAGATACGCAGTATTTT. Its translation is CASSPGPFSTDTQYF.

The V call is TRBV6-1, the J call TRBJ1-2; D is unclear. Per germline, CDR1 MNHNS and CDR2 SASEGT. The CDR3 has 13 amino acids. Trimming left V 0 bases short and J 8 bases short, with 10 bases between. The CDR3 sequence: CASSEALQYGYTF. For the CDR3, the DNA is TGTGCCAGCAGTGAAGCGCTTCAGTACGGCTACACCTTC.

This clone was seen just once. The chain employs TRBV28 and TRBJ2-5; a weak D match, TRBD2 (6 bases). This CDR3 comprises 14 residues. Deletions cut 3 bases from V and 5 bases from J, with 13 bases between. From germline, CDR1 is MDHEN and CDR2 SYDVKM. The chain's CDR3 is CASSFGGGRETQYF. CDR3 nucleotide sequence: TGTGCCAGCAGTTTTGGAGGAGGGAGGGAGACCCAGTACTTC.

The chain couples TRBV27 to TRBJ2-3; 11 bases are a match to TRBD2. This CDR3 is built from 14 residues. Germline values: CDR1 MNHEY, CDR2 SMNVEV (reference sequence). With 5 bases clipped from V and 6 bases from J, the junction kept 4 bases outside the gene matches. CDR3 sequence reads: CASSLIAGGDTQYF. The CDR3 region has the DNA TGTGCCAGCAGTCTCATAGCGGGAGGGGATACGCAGTATTTT.

The rearrangement links TRBV19 to TRBJ1-5; D not certain. V dropped 5 bases and J dropped 5 bases, with 10 bases sitting between them. Germline V gene data show CDR1 as LNHDA and CDR2 as SQIVND (reference sequence). The CDR3 runs to 13 residues. The DNA for the CDR3 is TGTGCCAGTAGTCCCGGTCTGGATCAGCCCCAGCATTTT. Protein product: CASSPGLDQPQHF. Based on the CDR3 plus reference TRBV19 and TRBJ1-5, the full variable domain is DGGITQSPKYLFRKEGQNVTLSCEQNLNHDAMYWYRQDPGQGLRLIYYSQIVNDFQKGDIAEGYSVSREKKESFPLTVTSAQKNPTAFYLCASSPGLDQPQHFGDGTRLSIL.

The chain has TRBV4-1 and TRBJ2-7; 13 positions agree with TRBD2. This CDR3 has 16 residues. Losses at the gene ends were 3 bases for V and 4 bases for J; bases not matched to a gene: 6. Germline loops: CDR1 MGHRA, CDR2 YSYEKL. The CDR3 DNA reads as TGCGCCAGCAGCCACCGCGGACTAGCGGGAGAATACGAGCAGTACTTC. This encodes CASSHRGLAGEYEQYF.

V is TRBV28 and J is TRBJ1-2, with unresolved D. Germline V lookup: CDR1 MDHEN, CDR2 SYDVKM. The CDR3 extends over 13 amino acids. Between the trimmed V and J ends, which lost 5 bases and 1 base, there was a span of 8 bases. The CDR3 spells CASSLDNNYGYTF. CDR3 DNA sequence: TGTGCCAGCAGTCTTGACAATAACTATGGCTACACCTTC.

This rearrangement joins TRBV19 to TRBJ1-6; D is possibly TRBD1 (6 bases). Germline values: CDR1 LNHDA, CDR2 SQIVND (reference sequence). The CDR3 spans 14 residues. V dropped 6 bases and J dropped 8 bases, with 14 bases sitting between them. Here the CDR3 reads CASSPRGPDSPLHF. The CDR3 bases are TGTGCCAGTAGCCCTCGGGGGCCGGATTCACCCCTCCACTTT.